This TCR beta chain was profiled in a study of cytomegalovirus exposure and HLA in healthy donors (dated 2017 in TCRdb). General notes on the study: An earlier analysis of some 600 of the donors reported 276 Gb of sequence data and 95 million to 120 million unique TCR beta sequences obtained from 150 million to 200 million T cells. Donor age, sex, ethnicity and CMV serostatus were collected together with the repertoire data. Besides the first cohort of more than 650 subjects, a separate validation cohort made up of over a hundred different subjects was used. Every discovery cohort repertoire had been produced on one sequencing platform. A later analysis re-analyzed previously published TCR beta repertoires from 550 to 700 donors and added high-resolution HLA genotyping to study TCR occurrence patterns. Among the roughly 400 genotyped donors, about 83% belonged to the genetic ancestry cluster associated with self-reported Caucasian donors. Genome-wide SNP genotypes for about 65% of the 666 donors were used in a later genetic analysis, which treated that subset as a discovery cohort. Among about 370 genotyped donors of the cohort, an average of about 220,000 unique TCR beta nucleotide sequences was sequenced per donor, of which 15% to 20% were non-productive. The T cell repertoires of 666 subjects were profiled by immunosequencing and related to cytomegalovirus serostatus. Roughly 320 gigabases of sequencing data and roughly 80 million unique TCR sequences made up an early release that covered some 640 HLA-typed donors. Rather than drawing on any new phenotypic data, the later analysis identified candidate immune exposures from TCR beta sequences and the way those sequences occurred across donors. To predict cytomegalovirus infection status, the study combined high-throughput TCR immunosequencing, statistical association of individual TCRs with disease status, and machine learning. About five DR-DQ haplotypes were handled as single units for association and clustering, since linkage in the cohort was strong. HLA typing included class I and class II loci at four-digit resolution. Typing coverage varied by locus: roughly 620-640 donors for A, B, C, DRB1 and DQB1; around 560 for DQA1; over 600 for DPA1; more than 450 for DPB1. The study was designed to test whether signatures of past pathogen exposure could be identified by cataloging public T cell receptors. To decide whether each TCR beta V gene segment behaved as functional or pseudogenic, an earlier analysis of approximately 620 of the donors relied on high-throughput TCR beta sequencing. Study-level results and caveats: An association between a missense DCLRE1C variant and V-gene and J-gene trimming of TCR beta chains was found in a later genetic analysis and replicated in an independent cohort. A cluster of highly shared sequence variants was judged likely to represent a technical artifact of the sequencing pipeline. Some IMGT-functional V segments, including TRBV6-2 and TRBV6-3, could not be told apart with the 87-base-pair reads, so those segments were excluded. In a later analysis, most CMV-associated TCR beta chains were found to appear HLA-restricted, with HLA associations seemingly driven largely by CMV exposure. The authors suggested that the approach could potentially be generalized to other disease states and immunological phenotypes. In a later analysis, TCR association rates were found to vary across HLA loci, with the most associated TCRs seen for DRB1 alleles and the fewest for HLA-C alleles. A further reported finding was that TCR beta sequences accurately predicted the HLA-A and HLA-B alleles for most subjects in the first cohort. In this cohort, only TCR beta chains were sequenced, and detectable features were limited by the absence of alpha or paired-chain data. The only immune exposure information available for the cohort was CMV serostatus. In a later genetic analysis, fewer N-insertions in productive TCRs were reported among donors in an Asian-associated ancestry cluster than the roughly 700-donor mean. Sequencing depth was assumed to be roughly uniform across donors in the presence/absence analyses, though that assumption may not hold. In an earlier analysis of several hundred of the donors, most TCR beta V segments were observed in productive rearrangements about 87% or about 30% of the time, broadly matching IMGT annotations. When HLA alleles, especially DR and DQ, strongly co-occurred, TCR associations were difficult to assign to individual alleles. A few of the identified cytomegalovirus-associated TCR beta chains were confirmed in vitro to be specific for cytomegalovirus antigens. Because counts were too low, about 18 rarely observed V segments, including chromosome 9 orphons, were left out of the earlier analysis of approximately 500 of the donors. In the study, around 160 TCR beta chains were listed as associated with cytomegalovirus. The classifier was reported to diagnose cytomegalovirus status with high specificity and sensitivity in both the original cohort and the validation cohort. In a later analysis, several top co-occurrence clusters were reported to appear linked to parvovirus B19, influenza, CMV and Epstein-Barr virus. Most TCR sequences were seen in very few donors, while some public TCRs were found in many individuals. In a later analysis, HLA-associated TCR beta chains were found to be more clonally expanded and to have lower generation probabilities than equally common non-associated chains. Because some donors lacked HLA typing at each locus, the association tests relied only on the typed subset. A later analysis associated around 16,000 TCR beta sequences with specific HLA alleles at a false discovery rate of 0.05. Correlated functional status among segregating V segments might reflect linkage disequilibrium, but an unknown experimental factor could not be ruled out.

The cohort comprised under 700 healthy bone marrow donors. Cohort members were all nominally healthy when sampled, although unrecorded immune exposures were likely present. The donor was CMV seronegative and belonged to the group of 320 or so seronegative cohort members. Every donor gave a peripheral blood sample, and the peripheral blood mononuclear cells from that sample were used for TCR beta sequencing. Genomic DNA was extracted from the blood cell samples with the Qiagen DNeasy Blood Extraction Kit. As encoded in the germline V gene (reference sequence), CDR1 is SEHNR while CDR2 is FQNEAQ. The CDR3 sequence holds 12 residues, the cysteine and phenylalanine included. Only CDR3 DNA remains: 36 bases, in frame from the first base. About this clone: No antigen is known for it. At one boundary the junction diverges from the germline segment, which might be a read error.

Receptor libraries were prepared by the immunoSEQ multiplex PCR assay. For the multiplex PCR, a mixture combining 60 forward primers for TCR Vbeta segments and 13 reverse primers for TCR Jbeta segments was used. A multiplex PCR assay on genomic DNA amplified the CDR3 region of rearranged TCR beta genes. The Illumina HiSeq System was used to sequence the amplified TCR beta libraries as 87-base-pair reads. The paper's processing steps were these. Across the 500 to 750 repertoires, a later analysis counted roughly 84 million unique TCR beta chains, approximately 12 million of which were shared by at least two donors. Raw reads were error-corrected and collapsed into unique sequences by a nearest-neighbor algorithm in which closely related sequences were merged to remove PCR and sequencing errors. Alignment of CDR3 sequences to IMGT reference sequences was used to assign V, D and J gene segments. For a sequence to be retained, at least a six-nucleotide match to both a V gene segment and a J gene segment was required. A rearrangement was called productive if the CDR3 had no stop codons and remained in frame with V and J, and every other rearrangement was called non-productive. CDR3 was defined according to IMGT convention as the region running from the second conserved V-encoded cysteine to the conserved J-encoded phenylalanine. Sequences without an unambiguous match to a single V gene segment were excluded from the earlier analysis of several hundred of the donors. In an earlier analysis of approximately 500 of the donors, a V segment was called functional when productive rearrangements were above 56.7%, and segregating when the standard deviation between donors exceeded 5%. A statistical classification framework was built for diagnosing cytomegalovirus status from the catalog of TCR beta chain sequences. In a later analysis, TCR nucleotide sequences were compared against IMGT/GENE-DB human TR gene sequences so that V and J genes could be assigned. In a later analysis, CDR3 sequences and most-parsimonious VDJ recombination scenarios were assigned using the TCRdist pipeline. In a later analysis, each TCR beta chain was defined by its CDR3 amino acid sequence together with its V-gene family, and reads without a unique V-gene family were excluded. A later analysis removed roughly 590 highly shared, low-generation-probability nucleotide sequences to deal with suspected cross-contamination and a sequencing artifact. In a later analysis, a clonal expansion index was calculated for each public chain from normalized within-repertoire ranks of inferred template counts. A later analysis computed generation probabilities with a VDJ recombination model fitted to out-of-frame rearrangements, and checked the results against IGoR. A later analysis scored TCR-TCR, TCR-HLA and TCR-CMV co-occurrence with hypergeometric tests, applying a repertoire-size bias correction to TCR pairs. To estimate false discovery rates, a later analysis permuted the HLA or CMV assignments 20 times. In a later analysis, co-occurring TCRs were grouped with DBSCAN, and TCRdist sequence similarity was added when clustering was performed within HLA-allele-positive subsets. Co-occurrence clustering excluded repertoires with fewer than 30,000 or more than 120,000 public chains, plus five with anomalous nucleotide sharing. This is the immuneACCESS table as TCRdb keeps it, with only in-frame sequences that have V and J called. A part of the clones is gone; compared with another copy, unresolved V genes explain less than half, and the rest is unexplained. Clonal size and the V and J genes are those of that table, whereas D and trimming came from the DNA. A total of around 200,000 clones appear in this sample, over 80% of them only once. 1.6% of the sample comes from the top ten.

The chain couples TRBV7-9 to TRBJ1-5; the junction holds 9 bases that match TRBD1. The clonotype originates from a man aged 45-60 years in good health and CMV-seronegative. The sequencing sample was made of PBMCs. The DNA is TGTTCCAGCAGCGCTCGGACAGGGGAAGAGCATTTT. Its product reads: CSSSARTGEEHF.